This section outlines one TCR beta chain sequence together with its context. The data stem from a study of cytomegalovirus exposure and HLA in healthy donors. PCR employed 60 Vbeta and 13 Jbeta primers. Method: immunoSEQ multiplex PCR; TCRdb's copy keeps in-frame clones and lacks some. Recorded for this sample: 55,000 to 85,000 clones. V shed 4 bases and J 4 bases; nucleotides not matched to a gene: 2. Germline V gives CDR1 SEHNR, CDR2 FQNEAQ (reference sequence). The CDR3 spans 13 residues. This receptor was taken from a woman aged 25-40 years in good health and CMV-seronegative. This chain links TRBV7-9 with TRBJ2-5; 8 bases are a match to TRBD1. Specimen: PBMCs. CDR3 sequence: CASSSGGVETQYF. In nucleotides, the CDR3 is TGTGCCAGCAGCTCAGGGGGCGTAGAGACCCAGTACTTC.